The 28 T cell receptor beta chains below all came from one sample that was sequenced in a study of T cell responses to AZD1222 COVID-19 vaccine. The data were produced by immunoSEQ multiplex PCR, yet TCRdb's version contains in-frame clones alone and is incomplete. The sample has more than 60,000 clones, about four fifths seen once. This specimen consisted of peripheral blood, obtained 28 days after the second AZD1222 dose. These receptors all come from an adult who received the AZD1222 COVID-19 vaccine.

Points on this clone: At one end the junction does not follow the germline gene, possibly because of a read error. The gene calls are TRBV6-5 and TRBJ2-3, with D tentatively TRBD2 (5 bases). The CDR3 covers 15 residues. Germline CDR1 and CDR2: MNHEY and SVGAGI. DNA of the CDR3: TGCACCGGTGGGAGAACGGGATATAGCACAGATACGCAGTATTTT. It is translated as CTGGRTGYSTDTQYF.

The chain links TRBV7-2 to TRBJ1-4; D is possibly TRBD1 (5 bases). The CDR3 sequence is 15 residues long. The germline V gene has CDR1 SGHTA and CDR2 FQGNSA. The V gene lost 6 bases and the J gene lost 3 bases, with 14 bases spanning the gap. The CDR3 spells CASRETGAANEKLFF. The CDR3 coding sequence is TGTGCCAGCAGAGAAACAGGCGCGGCTAATGAAAAACTGTTTTTT.

For the CDR3, the DNA is TGTGCCAGCAGCCAGTTTCGCAGGGGGTTCGGCACAGATACGCAGTATTTT. Residues: CASSQFRRGFGTDTQYF. The chain combines TRBV14 with TRBJ2-3, with TRBD1 identical over 7 bases. The CDR3 loop spans 17 amino acids. The germline CDR1 and CDR2 sequences are SGHDN and FVKESK. The junction had 10 bases not matched to a gene; V was cut back by 3 bases and J by 1 base.

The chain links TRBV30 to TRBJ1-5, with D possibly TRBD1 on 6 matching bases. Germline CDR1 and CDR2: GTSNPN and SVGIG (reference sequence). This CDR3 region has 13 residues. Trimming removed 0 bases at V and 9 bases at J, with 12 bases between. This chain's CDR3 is CAWSVQGQGPQHF. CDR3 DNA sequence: TGTGCCTGGAGTGTACAGGGCCAAGGGCCCCAGCATTTT.

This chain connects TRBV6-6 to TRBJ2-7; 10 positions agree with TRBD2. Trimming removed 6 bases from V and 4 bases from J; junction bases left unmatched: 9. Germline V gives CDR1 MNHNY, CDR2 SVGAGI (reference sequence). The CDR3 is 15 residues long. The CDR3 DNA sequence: TGTGCCAGCAGAAGCCAGCGGGAGGGCCTTTACGAGCAGTACTTC. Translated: CASRSQREGLYEQYF.

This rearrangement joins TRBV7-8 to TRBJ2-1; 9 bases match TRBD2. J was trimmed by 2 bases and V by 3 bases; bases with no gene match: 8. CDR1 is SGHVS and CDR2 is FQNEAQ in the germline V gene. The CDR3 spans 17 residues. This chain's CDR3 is CASSFGGASGTYNEQFF. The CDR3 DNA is TGTGCCAGCAGCTTCGGGGGGGCTAGCGGGACCTACAATGAGCAGTTCTTC.

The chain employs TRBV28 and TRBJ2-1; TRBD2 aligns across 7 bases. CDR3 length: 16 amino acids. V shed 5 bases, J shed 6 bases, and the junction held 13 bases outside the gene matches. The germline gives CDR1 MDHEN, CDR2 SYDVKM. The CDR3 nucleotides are TGTGCCAGCAGTCCGACCCGCGGGAGAGGTGGCAATGAGCAGTTCTTC. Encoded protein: CASSPTRGRGGNEQFF.

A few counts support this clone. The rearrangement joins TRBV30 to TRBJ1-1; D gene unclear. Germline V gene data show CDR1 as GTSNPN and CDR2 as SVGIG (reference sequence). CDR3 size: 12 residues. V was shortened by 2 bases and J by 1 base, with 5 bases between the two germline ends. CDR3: CAWSKWNTEAFF. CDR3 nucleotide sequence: TGTGCCTGGAGTAAGTGGAACACTGAAGCTTTCTTT. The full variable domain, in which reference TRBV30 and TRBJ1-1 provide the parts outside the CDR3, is SQTIHQWPATLVQPVGSPLSLECTVEGTSNPNLYWYRQAAGRGLQLLFYSVGIGQISSEVPQNLSASRPQDRQFILSSKKLLLSDSGFYLCAWSKWNTEAFFGQGTRLTVV.

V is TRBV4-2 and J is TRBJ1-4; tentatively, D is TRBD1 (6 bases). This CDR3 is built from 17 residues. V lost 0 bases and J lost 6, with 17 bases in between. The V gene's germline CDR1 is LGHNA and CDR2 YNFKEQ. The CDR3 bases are TGTGCCAGCAGCCAAGATAACAGGGATGGAGTCGATGAAAAACTGTTTTTT. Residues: CASSQDNRDGVDEKLFF.

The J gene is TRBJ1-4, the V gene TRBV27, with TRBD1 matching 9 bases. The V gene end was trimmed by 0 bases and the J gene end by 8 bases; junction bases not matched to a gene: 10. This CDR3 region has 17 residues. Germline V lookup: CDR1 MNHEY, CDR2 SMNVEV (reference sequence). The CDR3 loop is CASSLSKGDRGGEKLFF. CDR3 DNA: TGTGCCAGCAGTTTATCCAAAGGAGACAGGGGGGGGGAAAAACTGTTTTTT. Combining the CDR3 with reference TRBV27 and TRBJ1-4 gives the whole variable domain EAQVTQNPRYLITVTGKKLTVTCSQNMNHEYMSWYRQDPGLGLRQIYYSMNVEVTDKGDVPEGYKVSRKEKRNFPLILESPSPNQTSLYFCASSLSKGDRGGEKLFFGSGTQLSVL.

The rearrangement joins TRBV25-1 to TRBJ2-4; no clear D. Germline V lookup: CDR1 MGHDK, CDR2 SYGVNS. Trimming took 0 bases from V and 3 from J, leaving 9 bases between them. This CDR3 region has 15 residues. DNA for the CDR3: TGTGCCAGCAGTGAATATTGGGATGACAAAAACATTCAGTACTTC. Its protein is CASSEYWDDKNIQYF.

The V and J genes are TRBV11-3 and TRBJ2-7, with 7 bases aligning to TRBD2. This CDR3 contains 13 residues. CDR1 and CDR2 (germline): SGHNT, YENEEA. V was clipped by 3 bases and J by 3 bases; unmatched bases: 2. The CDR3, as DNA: TGTGCCAGCAGCTTCGGGGGGAACTACGAGCAGTACTTC. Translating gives CASSFGGNYEQYF. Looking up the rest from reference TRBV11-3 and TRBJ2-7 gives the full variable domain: EAGVVQSPRYKIIEKKQPVAFWCNPISGHNTLYWYLQNLGQGPELLIRYENEEAVDDSQLPKDRFSAERLKGVDSTLKIQPAELGDSAVYLCASSFGGNYEQYFGPGTRLTVT.

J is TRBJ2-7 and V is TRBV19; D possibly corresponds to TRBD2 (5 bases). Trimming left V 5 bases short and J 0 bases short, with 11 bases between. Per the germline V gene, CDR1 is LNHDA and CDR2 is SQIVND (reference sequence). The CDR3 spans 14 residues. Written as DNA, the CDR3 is TGTGCCAGTAGTCCCAGCGGAACCTCCTACGAGCAGTACTTC. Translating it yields CASSPSGTSYEQYF.

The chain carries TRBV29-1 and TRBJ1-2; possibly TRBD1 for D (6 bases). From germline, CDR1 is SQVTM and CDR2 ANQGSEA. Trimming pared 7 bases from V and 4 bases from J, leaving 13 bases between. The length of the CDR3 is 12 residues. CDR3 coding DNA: TGCAGCGCCCTACAGGGTGGCTATGGCTACACCTTC. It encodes CSALQGGYGYTF.

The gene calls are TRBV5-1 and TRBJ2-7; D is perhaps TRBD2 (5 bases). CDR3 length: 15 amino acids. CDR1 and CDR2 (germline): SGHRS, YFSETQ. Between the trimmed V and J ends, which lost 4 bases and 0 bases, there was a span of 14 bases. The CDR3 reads CASSDGLGFSYEQYF. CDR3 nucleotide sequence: TGCGCCAGCAGCGATGGACTGGGTTTCTCCTACGAGCAGTACTTC.

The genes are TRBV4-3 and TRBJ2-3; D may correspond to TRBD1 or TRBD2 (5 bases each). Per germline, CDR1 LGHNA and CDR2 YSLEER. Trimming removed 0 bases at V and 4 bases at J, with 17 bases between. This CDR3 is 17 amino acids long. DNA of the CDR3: TGCGCCAGCAGCCAAGATTCCCCCTGGGGGTGGGCAGATACGCAGTATTTT. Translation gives CASSQDSPWGWADTQYF.

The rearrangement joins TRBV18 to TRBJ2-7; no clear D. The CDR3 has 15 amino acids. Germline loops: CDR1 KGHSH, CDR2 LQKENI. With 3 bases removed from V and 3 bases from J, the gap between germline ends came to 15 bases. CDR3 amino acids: CASSPPLGSGYEQYF. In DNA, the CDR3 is TGTGCCAGCTCACCCCCGCTAGGGTCGGGCTACGAGCAGTACTTC.

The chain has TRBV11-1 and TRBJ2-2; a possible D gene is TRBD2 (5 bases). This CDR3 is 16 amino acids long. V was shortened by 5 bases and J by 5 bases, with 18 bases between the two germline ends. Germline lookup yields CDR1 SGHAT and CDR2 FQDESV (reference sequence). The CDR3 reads CASSLLRTPGTGELFF. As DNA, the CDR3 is TGTGCCAGCAGCCTCCTTAGGACCCCGGGGACCGGGGAGCTGTTTTTT.

CDR3 protein: CASSLVGARKIDSPLHF. The CDR3 nucleotides read TGTGCCAGCAGCTTAGTTGGGGCGCGGAAAATAGATTCACCCCTCCACTTT. The chain uses TRBV7-9 and TRBJ1-6; D might be TRBD1 (5 bases). The CDR3 runs to 17 residues. CDR1 and CDR2 from the germline V gene are SEHNR and FQNEAQ (reference sequence). Between the trimmed V and J ends, which lost 1 base and 8 bases, there was a span of 18 bases. The variable domain in full, completed from reference TRBV7-9 and TRBJ1-6, reads DTGVSQNPRHKITKRGQNVTFRCDPISEHNRLYWYRQTLGQGPEFLTYFQNEAQLEKSRLLSDRFSAERPKGSFSTLEIQRTEQGDSAMYLCASSLVGARKIDSPLHFGNGTRLTVT.

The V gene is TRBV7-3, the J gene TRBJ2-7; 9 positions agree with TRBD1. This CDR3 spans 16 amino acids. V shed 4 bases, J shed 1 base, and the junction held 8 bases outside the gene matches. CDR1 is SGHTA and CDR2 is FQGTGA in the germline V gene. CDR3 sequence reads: CASSSPQGTGSYEQYF. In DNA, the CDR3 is TGTGCCAGCAGCTCCCCTCAGGGGACAGGGTCCTACGAGCAGTACTTC. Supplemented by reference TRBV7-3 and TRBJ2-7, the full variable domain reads GAGVSQTPSNKVTEKGKYVELRCDPISGHTALYWYRQSLGQGPEFLIYFQGTGAADDSGLPNDRFFAVRPEGSVSTLKIQRTERGDSAVYLCASSSPQGTGSYEQYFGPGTRLTVT.

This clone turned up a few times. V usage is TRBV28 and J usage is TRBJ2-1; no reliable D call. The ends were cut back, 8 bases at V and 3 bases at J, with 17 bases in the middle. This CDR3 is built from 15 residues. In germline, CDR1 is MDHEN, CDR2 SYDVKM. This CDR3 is CASANPHLLYNEQFF. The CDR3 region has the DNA TGTGCCAGCGCAAACCCCCATCTCCTCTACAATGAGCAGTTCTTC.

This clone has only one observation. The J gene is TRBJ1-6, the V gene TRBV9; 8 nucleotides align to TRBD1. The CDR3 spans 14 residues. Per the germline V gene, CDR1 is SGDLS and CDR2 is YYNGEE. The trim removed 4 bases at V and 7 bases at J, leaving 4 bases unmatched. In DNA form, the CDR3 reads TGTGCCAGCAGCTCAAGACAGGGGAATTCACCCCTCCACTTT. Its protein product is CASSSRQGNSPLHF.

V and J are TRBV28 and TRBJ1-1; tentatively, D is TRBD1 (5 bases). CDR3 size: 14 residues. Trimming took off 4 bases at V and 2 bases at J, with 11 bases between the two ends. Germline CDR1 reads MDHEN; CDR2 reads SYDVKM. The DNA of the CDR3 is TGTGCCAGCAGTTCCCCCGGGGGAAACACTGAAGCTTTCTTT. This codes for CASSSPGGNTEAFF.

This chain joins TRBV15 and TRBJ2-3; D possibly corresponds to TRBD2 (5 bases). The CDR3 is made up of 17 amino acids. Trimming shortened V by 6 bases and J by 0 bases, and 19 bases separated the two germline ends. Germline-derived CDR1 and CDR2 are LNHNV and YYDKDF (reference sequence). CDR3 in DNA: TGTGCCACCAGTGGAGGTAGGGTATCGGGGAGCACAGATACGCAGTATTTT. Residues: CATSGGRVSGSTDTQYF.

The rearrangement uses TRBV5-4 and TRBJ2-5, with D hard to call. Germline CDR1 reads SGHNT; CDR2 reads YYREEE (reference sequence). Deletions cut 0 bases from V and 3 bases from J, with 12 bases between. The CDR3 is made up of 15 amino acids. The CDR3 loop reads CASSLGVASKETQYF. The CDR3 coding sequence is TGTGCCAGCAGCTTGGGGGTGGCCTCAAAAGAGACCCAGTACTTC.

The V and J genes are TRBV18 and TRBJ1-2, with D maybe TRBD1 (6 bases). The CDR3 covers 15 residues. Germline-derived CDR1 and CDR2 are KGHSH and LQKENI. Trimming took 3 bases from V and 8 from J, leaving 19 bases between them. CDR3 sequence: CASSPSGQPQVGYTF. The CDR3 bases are TGTGCCAGCTCACCCTCCGGACAGCCGCAGGTGGGCTACACCTTC.

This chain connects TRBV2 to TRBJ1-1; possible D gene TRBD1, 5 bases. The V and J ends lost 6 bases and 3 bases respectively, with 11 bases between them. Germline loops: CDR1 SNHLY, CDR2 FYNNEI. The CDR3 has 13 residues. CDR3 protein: CASRATGYTEAFF. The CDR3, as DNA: TGTGCCAGCAGGGCAACAGGTTACACTGAAGCTTTCTTT.

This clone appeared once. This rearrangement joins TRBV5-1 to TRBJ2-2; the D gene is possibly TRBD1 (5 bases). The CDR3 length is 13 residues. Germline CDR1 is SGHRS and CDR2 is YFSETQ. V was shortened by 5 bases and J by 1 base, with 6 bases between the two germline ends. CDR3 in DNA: TGCGCCAGCAGAGGACAGAACACCGGGGAGCTGTTTTTT. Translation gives CASRGQNTGELFF.